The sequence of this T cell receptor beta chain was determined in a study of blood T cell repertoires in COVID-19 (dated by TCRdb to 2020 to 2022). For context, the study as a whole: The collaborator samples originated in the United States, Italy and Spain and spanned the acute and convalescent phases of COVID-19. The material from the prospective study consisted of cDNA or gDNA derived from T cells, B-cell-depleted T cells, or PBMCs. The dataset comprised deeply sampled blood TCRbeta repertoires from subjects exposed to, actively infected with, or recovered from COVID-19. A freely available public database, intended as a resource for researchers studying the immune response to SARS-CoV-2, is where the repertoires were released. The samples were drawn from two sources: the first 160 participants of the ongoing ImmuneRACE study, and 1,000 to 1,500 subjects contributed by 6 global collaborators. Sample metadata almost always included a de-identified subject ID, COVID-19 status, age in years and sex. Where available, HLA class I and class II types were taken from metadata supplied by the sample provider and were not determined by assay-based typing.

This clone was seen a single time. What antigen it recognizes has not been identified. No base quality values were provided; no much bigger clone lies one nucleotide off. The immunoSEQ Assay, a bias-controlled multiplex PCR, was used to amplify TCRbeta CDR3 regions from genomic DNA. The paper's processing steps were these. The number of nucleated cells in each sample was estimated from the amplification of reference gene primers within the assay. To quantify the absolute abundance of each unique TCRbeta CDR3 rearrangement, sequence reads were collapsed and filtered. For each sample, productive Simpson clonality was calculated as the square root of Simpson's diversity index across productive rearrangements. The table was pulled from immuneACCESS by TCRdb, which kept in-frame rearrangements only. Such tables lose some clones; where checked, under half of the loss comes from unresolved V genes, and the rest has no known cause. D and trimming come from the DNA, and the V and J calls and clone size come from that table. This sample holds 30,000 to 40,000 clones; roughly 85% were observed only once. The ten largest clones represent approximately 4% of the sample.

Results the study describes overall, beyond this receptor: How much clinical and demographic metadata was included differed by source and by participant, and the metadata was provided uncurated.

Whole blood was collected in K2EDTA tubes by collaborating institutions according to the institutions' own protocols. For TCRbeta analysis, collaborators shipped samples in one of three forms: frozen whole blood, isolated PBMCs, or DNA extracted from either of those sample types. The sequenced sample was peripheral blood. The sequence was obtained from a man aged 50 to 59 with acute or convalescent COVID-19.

The sequenced DNA is TGTGCCAGCAGTTACAGGGCAGGATACGAGCAGTACTTC. This is translated as CASSYRAGYEQYF. The rearrangement combines TRBV27 with TRBJ2-7; the best D guess is TRBD1, with 6 bases matching. V and J lose 4 bases and 4 bases, and a span of 11 bases separates them. Reading from cysteine to phenylalanine, the CDR3 counts 13 amino acids. Only the CDR3 DNA stays, 39 bases, in frame from base 1. CDR1 and CDR2 are drawn from the germline V gene (reference sequence): MNHEY, SMNVEV.